Sequencing of this TCR beta chain was carried out in a study of cytomegalovirus exposure and HLA in healthy donors. Overall study results and limits: A link between a missense DCLRE1C variant and TCR beta V- and J-gene trimming emerged from a later analysis. It was reportedly the case that the classifier diagnosed cytomegalovirus status with high specificity and sensitivity.

The PCR had 60 Vbeta and 13 Jbeta primers. Clones were read by immunoSEQ multiplex PCR, and TCRdb kept only the in-frame ones, dropping some. The sample includes under 150,000 clones, 80% of them seen just once. J lost 1 base, V lost 4 bases, and 15 bases had no gene match. This CDR3 spans 19 amino acids. Germline CDR1 MDHEN, CDR2 SYDVKM. This clone was observed a single time. Antigen: not known. This rearrangement joins TRBV28 to TRBJ1-3; 8 positions match TRBD1. Sequenced: PBMCs. The source is a man aged 25-45 years in good health and CMV-seronegative. Here the CDR3 reads CASSSYRGARSSSGNTIYF. CDR3 bases: TGTGCCAGCAGTTCATACAGGGGGGCCAGATCCTCGTCTGGAAACACCATATATTTT.